Sequencing of this T cell receptor (beta chain) was carried out in a study of Ad26.COV2.S vaccination and SARS-CoV-2 variants. The V gene lost 1 base and the J gene lost 2 bases, with 12 bases spanning the gap. Germline CDR1 MGHRA, CDR2 YSYEKL. This CDR3 is 15 amino acids long. Details on this clone: Its specificity is not known.

The assay was immunoSEQ multiplex PCR, and TCRdb's table has in-frame clones only and misses some. The sample contains about 350,000 clones, roughly 94% of which appear only once. Regarding the study as a whole: Non-spike TCR breadth did not differ much between vaccine and placebo recipients. Spike-specific TCR breadth was greater in vaccine than placebo recipients. Total T cell responses may have been underestimated by the TCR breadth and depth analyses.

V and J are TRBV4-1 and TRBJ2-7; a possible D gene is TRBD1 (5 bases). The source is a human donor who had recovered from COVID-19. The specimen was peripheral blood, collected after recovery from COVID-19. CDR3 coding DNA: TGCGCCAGCAGCCAAGGACGCCAGGGCCCCTACGAGCAGTACTTC. Residues: CASSQGRQGPYEQYF.